One and the same sample provided the 3 T cell receptor beta chains below, sequenced in a study of T cells expressing NK-cell markers. Reanalyzing the 5' RACE reads, TCRdb keeps one entry per CDR3 protein, without DNA. Listed are a few hundred thousand distinct CDR3 sequences; about 0.4% falls within the top ten. The sequenced sample consisted of blood T cells: a sorted CD56 or NKG2C T cell subset, CD4+ or CD8+ T cells, or bulk PBMC T cells (not recorded which). The receptors stem from a man between 18 and 35 years old in good health.

The CDR3 region is CASSGGRNEQFF. The chain links TRBV5-1 to TRBJ2-1. This CDR3 contains 12 residues. The germline gives CDR1 SGHRS, CDR2 YFSETQ.

V usage is TRBV29-1 and J usage is TRBJ1-2. Germline-derived CDR1 and CDR2 are SQVTM and ANQGSEA. CDR3 length: 14 amino acids. The CDR3: CSVEVGDLNYGYTF.

The J gene is TRBJ2-5, the V gene TRBV6-2 or TRBV6-3. Germline-derived CDR1 and CDR2 are MNHEY and SVGEGT. The CDR3 covers 16 residues. CDR3 amino acids: CASSYPGSAKQETQYF.